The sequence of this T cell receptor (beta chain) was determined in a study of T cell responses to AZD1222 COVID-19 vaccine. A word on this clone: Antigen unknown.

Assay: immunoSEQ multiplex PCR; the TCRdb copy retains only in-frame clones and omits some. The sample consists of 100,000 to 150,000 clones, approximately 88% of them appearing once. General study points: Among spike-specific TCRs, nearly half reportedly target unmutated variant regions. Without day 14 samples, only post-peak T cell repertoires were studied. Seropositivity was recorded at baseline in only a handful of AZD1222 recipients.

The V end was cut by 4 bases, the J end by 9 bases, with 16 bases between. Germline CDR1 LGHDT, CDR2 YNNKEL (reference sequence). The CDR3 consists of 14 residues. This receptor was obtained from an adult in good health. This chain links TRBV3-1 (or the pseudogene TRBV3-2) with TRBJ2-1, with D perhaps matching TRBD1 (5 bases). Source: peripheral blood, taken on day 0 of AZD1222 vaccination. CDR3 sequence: CASSLPEGAGEQFF. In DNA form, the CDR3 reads TGTGCCAGCAGCCTCCCGGAAGGGGCCGGTGAGCAGTTCTTC.